What follows are 5 T cell receptor beta chains derived from one specimen sequenced in a study of blood T cells in healthy people across ages. A second roughly 7 to 11 cycle PCR used barcoded and J-beta primers. MiXCR, applied by TCRdb to the 5' RACE reads, yields one record per CDR3 protein. The sample lists 1.5 million to 2 million distinct CDR3 sequences, roughly 43% occurring once. The sample comprised blood. These receptors originate from a human donor in good health.

This chain joins TRBV7-8 and TRBJ1-2, with unresolved D. Trimming cost V 5 bases and J 0 bases, with 13 bases left between them. The V gene's germline CDR1 is SGHVS and CDR2 FQNEAQ. The CDR3 sequence is 15 residues long. DNA of the CDR3: TGTGCCAGCAGCCCCCGGGTCTCTACTAACTATGGCTACACCTTC. Amino acids: CASSPRVSTNYGYTF.

This chain links TRBV19 with TRBJ1-4; unclear D gene. Germline V gives CDR1 LNHDA, CDR2 SQIVND (reference sequence). Trimming took off 6 bases at V and 5 bases at J, with 10 bases between the two ends. This CDR3 comprises 13 residues. In DNA form, the CDR3 reads TGTGCCAGTAGCCCCGGGTACAATGAAAAACTGTTTTTT. Translation gives CASSPGYNEKLFF. Together with reference TRBV19 and TRBJ1-4, the CDR3 gives the full variable domain: DGGITQSPKYLFRKEGQNVTLSCEQNLNHDAMYWYRQDPGQGLRLIYYSQIVNDFQKGDIAEGYSVSREKKESFPLTVTSAQKNPTAFYLCASSPGYNEKLFFGSGTQLSVL.

This clonotype was detected only a few times. The V and J genes are TRBV7-2 and TRBJ2-1; D perhaps matches TRBD2 (6 bases). V gave up 6 bases and J gave up 9 bases, with 12 bases separating them. There are 12 residues in the CDR3. The germline V gene has CDR1 SGHTA and CDR2 FQGNSA. As DNA, the CDR3 is TGTGCCAGCAGACTAGTGGGGGGTGAGCAGTTCTTC. Protein sequence: CASRLVGGEQFF.

The CDR3 bases are TGTGCCACCAGCAGGTCGGTGACATTGCTTTTGGATACGCAGTATTTT. It is translated as CATSRSVTLLLDTQYF. This chain links TRBV15 with TRBJ2-3; no clear D gene. Trimming left V 3 bases short and J 6 bases short, with 19 bases between. The CDR3 loop spans 16 amino acids. Germline CDR1 and CDR2: LNHNV and YYDKDF (reference sequence).

This chain uses TRBV12-3 or TRBV12-4 with TRBJ2-3; D possibly corresponds to TRBD2 (6 bases). V lost 6 bases and J lost 11, with 24 bases in between. The CDR3 runs to 15 residues. DNA for the CDR3: TGTGCCAGCAGCCTACTAGCAGTGGGAACAGATGTGCAGTATTTT. Its translation: CASSLLAVGTDVQYF.